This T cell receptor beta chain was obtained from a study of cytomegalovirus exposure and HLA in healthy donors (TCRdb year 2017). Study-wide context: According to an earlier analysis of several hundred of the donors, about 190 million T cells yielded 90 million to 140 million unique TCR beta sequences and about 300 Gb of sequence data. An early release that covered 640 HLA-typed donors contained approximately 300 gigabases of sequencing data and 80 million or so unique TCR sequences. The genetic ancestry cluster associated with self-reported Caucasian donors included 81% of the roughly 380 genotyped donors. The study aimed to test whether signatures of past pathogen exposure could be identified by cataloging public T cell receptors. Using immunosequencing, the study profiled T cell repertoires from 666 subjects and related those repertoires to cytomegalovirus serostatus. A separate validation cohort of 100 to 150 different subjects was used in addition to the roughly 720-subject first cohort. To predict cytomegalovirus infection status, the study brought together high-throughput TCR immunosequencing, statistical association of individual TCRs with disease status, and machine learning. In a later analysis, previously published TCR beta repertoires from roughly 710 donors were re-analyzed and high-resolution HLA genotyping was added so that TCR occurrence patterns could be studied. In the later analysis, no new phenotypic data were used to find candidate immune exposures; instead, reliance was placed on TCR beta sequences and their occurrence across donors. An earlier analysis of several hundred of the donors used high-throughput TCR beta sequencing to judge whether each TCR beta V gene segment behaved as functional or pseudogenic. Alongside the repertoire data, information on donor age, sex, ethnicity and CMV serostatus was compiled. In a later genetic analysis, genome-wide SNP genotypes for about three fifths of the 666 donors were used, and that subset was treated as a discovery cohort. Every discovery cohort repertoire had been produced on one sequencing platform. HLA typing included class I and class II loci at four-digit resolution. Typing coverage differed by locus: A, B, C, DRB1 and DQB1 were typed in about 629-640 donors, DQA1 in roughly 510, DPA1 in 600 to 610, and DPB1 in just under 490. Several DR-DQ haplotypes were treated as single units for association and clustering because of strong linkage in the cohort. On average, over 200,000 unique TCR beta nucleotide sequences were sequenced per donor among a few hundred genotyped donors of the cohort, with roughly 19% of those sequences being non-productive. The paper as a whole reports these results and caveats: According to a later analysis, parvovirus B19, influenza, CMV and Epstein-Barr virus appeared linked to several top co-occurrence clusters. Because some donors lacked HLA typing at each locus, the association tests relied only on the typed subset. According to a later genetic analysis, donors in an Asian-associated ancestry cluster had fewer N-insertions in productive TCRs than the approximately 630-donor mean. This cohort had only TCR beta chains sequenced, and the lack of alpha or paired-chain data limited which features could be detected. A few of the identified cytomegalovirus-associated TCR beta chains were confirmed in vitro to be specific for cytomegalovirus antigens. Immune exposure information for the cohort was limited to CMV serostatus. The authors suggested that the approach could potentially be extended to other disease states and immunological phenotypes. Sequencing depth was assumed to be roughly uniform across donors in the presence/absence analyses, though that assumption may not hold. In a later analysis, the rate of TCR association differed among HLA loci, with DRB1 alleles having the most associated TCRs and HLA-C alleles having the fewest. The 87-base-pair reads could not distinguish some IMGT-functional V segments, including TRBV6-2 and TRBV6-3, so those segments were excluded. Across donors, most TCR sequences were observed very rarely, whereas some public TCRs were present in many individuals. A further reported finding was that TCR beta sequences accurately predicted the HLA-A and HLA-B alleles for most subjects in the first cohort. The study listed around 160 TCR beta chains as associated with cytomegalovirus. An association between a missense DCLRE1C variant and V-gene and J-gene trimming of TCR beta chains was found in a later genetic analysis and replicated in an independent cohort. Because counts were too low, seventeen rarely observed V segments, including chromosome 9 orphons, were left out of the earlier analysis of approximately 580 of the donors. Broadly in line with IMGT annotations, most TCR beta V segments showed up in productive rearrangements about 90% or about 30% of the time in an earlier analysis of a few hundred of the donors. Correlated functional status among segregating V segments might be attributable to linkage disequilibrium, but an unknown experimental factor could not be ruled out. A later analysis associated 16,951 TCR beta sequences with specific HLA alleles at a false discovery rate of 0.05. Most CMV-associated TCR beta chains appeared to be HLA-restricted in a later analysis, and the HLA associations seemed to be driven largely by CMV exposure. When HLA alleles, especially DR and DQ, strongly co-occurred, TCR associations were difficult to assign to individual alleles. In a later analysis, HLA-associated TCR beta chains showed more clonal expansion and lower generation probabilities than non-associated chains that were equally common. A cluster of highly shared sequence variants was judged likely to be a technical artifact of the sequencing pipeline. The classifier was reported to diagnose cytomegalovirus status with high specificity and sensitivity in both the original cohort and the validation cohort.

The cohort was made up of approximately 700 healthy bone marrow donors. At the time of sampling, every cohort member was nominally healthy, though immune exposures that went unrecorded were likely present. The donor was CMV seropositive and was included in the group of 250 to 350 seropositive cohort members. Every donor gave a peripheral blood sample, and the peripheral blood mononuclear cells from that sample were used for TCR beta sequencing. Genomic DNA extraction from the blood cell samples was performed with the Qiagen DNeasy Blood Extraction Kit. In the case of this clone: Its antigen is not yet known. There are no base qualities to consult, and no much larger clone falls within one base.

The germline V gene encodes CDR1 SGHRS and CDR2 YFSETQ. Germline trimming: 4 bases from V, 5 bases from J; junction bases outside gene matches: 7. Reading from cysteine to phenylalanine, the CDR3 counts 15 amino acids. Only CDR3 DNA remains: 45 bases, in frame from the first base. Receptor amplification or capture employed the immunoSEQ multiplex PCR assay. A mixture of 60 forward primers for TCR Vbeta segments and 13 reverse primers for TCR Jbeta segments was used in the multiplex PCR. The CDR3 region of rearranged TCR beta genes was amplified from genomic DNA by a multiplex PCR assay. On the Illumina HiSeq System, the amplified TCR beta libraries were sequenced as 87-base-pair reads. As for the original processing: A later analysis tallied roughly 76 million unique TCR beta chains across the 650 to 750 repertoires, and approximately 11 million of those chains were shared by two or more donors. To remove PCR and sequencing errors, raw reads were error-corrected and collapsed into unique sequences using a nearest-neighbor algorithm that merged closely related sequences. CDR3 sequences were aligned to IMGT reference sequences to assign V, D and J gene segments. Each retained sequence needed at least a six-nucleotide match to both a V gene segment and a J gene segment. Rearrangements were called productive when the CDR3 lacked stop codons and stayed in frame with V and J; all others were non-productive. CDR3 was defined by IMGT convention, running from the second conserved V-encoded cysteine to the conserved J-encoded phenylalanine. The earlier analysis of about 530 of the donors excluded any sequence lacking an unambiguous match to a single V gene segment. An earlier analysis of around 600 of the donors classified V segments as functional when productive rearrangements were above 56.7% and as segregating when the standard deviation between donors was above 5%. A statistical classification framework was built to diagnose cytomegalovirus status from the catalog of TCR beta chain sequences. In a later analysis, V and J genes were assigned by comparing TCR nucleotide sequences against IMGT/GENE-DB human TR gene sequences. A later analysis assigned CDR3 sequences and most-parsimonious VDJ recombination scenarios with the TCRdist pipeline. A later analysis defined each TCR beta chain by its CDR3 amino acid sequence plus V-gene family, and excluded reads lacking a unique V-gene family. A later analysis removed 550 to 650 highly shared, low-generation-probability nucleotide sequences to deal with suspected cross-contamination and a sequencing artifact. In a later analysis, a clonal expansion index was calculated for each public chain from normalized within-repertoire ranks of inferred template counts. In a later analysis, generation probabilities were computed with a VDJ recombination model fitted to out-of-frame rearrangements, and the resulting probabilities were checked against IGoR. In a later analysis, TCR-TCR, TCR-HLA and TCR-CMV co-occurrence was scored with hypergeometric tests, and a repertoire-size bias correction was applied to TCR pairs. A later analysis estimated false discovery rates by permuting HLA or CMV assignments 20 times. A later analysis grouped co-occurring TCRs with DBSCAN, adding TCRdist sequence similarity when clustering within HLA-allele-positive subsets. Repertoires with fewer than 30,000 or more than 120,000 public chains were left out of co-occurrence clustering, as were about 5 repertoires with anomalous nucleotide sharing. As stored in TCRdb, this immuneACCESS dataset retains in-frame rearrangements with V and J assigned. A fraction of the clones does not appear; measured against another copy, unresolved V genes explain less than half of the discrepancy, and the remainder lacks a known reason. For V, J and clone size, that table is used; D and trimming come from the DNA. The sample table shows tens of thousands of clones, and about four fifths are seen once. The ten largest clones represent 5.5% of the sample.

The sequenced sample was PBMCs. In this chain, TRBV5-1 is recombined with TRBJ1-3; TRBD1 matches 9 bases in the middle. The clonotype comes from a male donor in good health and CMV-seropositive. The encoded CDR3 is CASSQGDRERNTIYF. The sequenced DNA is TGCGCCAGCAGCCAGGGGGACAGGGAAAGAAACACCATATATTTT.